Listed below are T cell receptor beta chains from one sample, sequenced in a study of blood T cell repertoires in COVID-19. Sequenced by immunoSEQ multiplex PCR; TCRdb stores in-frame clones only, minus some. Of 80,000 to 95,000 clones listed, around 85% are singletons. Sample: peripheral blood. These receptors were obtained from an older man with acute or convalescent COVID-19. Both conserved end residues are part of each CDR3. D genes are given only for firm matches.

cdr3_length	v_call	d_call	cdr3_aa
14	TRBV30	NA	CAWSDPHRSYEQYF
15	TRBV9	NA	CASSVDGRIESPLHF
14	TRBV28	TRBD1	CASLDRANTGELFF
15	TRBV19	TRBD1	CASSILGTGTGEQFF
19	TRBV27	NA	CASSLKGPERAGVGYGYTF
17	TRBV5-1	NA	CASSLVGGLAILETQYF
13	TRBV29-1	NA	CSVERQGPYEQYF
14	TRBV5-4	NA	CASSLVEGVNEQFF
17	TRBV10-3	TRBD1	CAISLVGTGKAQETQYF
18	TRBV24-1	TRBD1	CATSEGGQVGDSGNTIYF
14	TRBV29-1	NA	CSVEDRRVSHEQFF
15	TRBV5-1	TRBD2	CASSLELAAYNEQFF
17	TRBV5-4	TRBD1	CASSLELGGGQGREQYF
13	TRBV19	TRBD1	CASSQGARTEAFF
15	TRBV7-3	TRBD2	CASSVAGVSYNEQFF
14	TRBV11-2	TRBD2	CASSLARSGGEQYF
17	TRBV4-1	NA	CASSQGREAGPGNTIYF
16	TRBV5-6	TRBD2	CASSLKRTSLTYEQYF
18	TRBV18	TRBD1	CASSPGTGGGRTIYEQYF
15	TRBV7-2	TRBD2	CASGLAGGPTDTQYF
14	TRBV19	NA	CASSMTGNNEKLFF
15	TRBV19	NA	CASSPSWGQNTEAFF
14	TRBV19	NA	CASSIQGPGYGYTF
13	TRBV20-1	NA	CSASDSTYYGYTF
16	TRBV7-2	TRBD1	CASSFGSGTGGQPQHF
11	TRBV4-1	NA	CASSQDIEQFF
14	TRBV5-1	NA	CASSLVPGSNEQYF
17	TRBV4-1	TRBD2	CASSQDPGAGGSFEQFF